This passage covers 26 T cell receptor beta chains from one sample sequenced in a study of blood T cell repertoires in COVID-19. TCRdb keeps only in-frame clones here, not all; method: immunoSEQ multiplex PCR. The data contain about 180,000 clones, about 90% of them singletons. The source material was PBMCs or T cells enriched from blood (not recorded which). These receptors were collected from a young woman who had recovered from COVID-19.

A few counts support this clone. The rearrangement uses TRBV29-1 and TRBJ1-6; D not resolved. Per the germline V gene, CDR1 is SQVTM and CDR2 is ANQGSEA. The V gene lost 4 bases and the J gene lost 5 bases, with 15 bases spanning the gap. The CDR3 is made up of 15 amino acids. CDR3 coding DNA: TGCAGCGTTGCGGCCAGTGAAGGAGATAATTCACCCCTCCACTTT. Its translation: CSVAASEGDNSPLHF.

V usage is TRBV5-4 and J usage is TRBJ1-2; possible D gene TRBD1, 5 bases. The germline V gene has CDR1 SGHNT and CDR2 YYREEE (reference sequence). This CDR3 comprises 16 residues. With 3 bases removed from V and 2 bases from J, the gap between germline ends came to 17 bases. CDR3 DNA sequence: TGTGCCAGCAGCTCGGCCCGACAGAACCAAAACTATGGCTACACCTTC. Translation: CASSSARQNQNYGYTF.

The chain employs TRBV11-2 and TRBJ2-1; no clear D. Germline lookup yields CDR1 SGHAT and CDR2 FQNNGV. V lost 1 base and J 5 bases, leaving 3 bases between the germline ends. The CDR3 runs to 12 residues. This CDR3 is CASSLVDNEQFF. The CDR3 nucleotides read TGTGCCAGCAGCTTAGTCGACAATGAGCAGTTCTTC.

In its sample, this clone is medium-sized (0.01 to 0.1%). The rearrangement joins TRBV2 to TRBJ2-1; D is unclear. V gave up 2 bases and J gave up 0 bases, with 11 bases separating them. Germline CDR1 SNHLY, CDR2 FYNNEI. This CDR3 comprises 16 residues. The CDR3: CASSESAASSYNEQFF. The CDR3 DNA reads TGTGCCAGCAGTGAAAGTGCCGCTAGCTCCTACAATGAGCAGTTCTTC.

In nucleotides, the CDR3 is TGTGCCAGCTCACCCGTCAGGTACACTGAAGCTTTCTTT. Its protein product is CASSPVRYTEAFF. The chain recombines TRBV18 with TRBJ1-1; D gene unclear. V lost 3 bases and J 3 bases, leaving 8 bases between the germline ends. Germline V gene sequence: CDR1 KGHSH, CDR2 LQKENI. This CDR3 is 13 amino acids long. Combining the CDR3 with reference TRBV18 and TRBJ1-1 gives the whole variable domain NAGVMQNPRHLVRRRGQEARLRCSPMKGHSHVYWYRQLPEEGLKFMVYLQKENIIDESGMPKERFSAEFPKEGPSILRIQQVVRGDSAAYFCASSPVRYTEAFFGQGTRLTVV.

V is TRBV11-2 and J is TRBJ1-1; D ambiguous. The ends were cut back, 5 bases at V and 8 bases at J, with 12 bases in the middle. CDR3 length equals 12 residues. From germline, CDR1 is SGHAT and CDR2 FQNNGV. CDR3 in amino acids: CASSTSGIEAFF. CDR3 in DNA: TGTGCCAGCAGCACATCCGGGATCGAAGCTTTCTTT.

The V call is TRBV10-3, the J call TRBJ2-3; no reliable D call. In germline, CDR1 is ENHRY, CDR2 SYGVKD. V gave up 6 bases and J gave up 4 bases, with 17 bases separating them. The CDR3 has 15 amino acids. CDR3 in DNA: TGTGCCATCAGCCCTCTTTCAGGCCTCGCAGATACGCAGTATTTT. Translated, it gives CAISPLSGLADTQYF.

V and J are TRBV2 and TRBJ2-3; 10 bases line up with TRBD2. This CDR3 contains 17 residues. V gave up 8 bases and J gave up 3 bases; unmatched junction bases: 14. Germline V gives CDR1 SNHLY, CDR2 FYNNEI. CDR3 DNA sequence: TGTGCCAGCGAAGGGACTAGCGACCTTTTGGGTACAGATACGCAGTATTTT. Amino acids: CASEGTSDLLGTDTQYF.

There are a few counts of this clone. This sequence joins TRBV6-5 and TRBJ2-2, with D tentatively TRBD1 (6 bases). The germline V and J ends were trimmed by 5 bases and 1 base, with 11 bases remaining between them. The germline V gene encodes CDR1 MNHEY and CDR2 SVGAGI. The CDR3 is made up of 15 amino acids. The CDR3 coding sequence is TGTGCCAGCAGTCGGACAGCTCAGAACACCGGGGAGCTGTTTTTT. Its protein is CASSRTAQNTGELFF.

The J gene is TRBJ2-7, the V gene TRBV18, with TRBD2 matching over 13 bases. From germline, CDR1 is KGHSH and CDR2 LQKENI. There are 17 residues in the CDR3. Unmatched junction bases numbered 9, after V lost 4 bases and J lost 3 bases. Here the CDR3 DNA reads TGTGCCAGCTCACGGGGGACTAGCGGGGTGGCATTCTACGAGCAGTACTTC. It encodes CASSRGTSGVAFYEQYF.

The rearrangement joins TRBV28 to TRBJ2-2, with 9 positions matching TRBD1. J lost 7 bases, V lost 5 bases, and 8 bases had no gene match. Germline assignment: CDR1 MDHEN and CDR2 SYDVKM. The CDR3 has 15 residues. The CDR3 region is CASSPHRGLVGELFF. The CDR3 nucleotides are TGTGCCAGCAGTCCCCACAGGGGGCTCGTCGGGGAGCTGTTTTTT.

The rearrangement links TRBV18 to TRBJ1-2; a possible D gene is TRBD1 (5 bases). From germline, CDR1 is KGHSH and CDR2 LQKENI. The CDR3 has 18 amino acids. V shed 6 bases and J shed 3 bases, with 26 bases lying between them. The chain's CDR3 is CASSNSFGASLGDYGYTF. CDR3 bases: TGTGCCAGCTCTAATTCCTTTGGGGCATCTCTCGGAGACTATGGCTACACCTTC.

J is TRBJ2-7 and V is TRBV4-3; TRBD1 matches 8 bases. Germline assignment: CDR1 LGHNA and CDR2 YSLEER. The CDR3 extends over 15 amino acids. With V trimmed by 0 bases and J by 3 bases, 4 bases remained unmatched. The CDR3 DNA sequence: TGCGCCAGCAGCCAAGAACCGGGACAGGTCTACGAGCAGTACTTC. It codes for CASSQEPGQVYEQYF.

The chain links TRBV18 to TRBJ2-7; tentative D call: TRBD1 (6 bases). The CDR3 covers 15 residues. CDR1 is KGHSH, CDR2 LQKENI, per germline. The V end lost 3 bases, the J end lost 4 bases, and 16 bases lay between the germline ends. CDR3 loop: CASSPATGFAYEQYF. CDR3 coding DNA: TGTGCCAGCTCACCTGCAACAGGGTTTGCATACGAGCAGTACTTC. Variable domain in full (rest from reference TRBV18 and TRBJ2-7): NAGVMQNPRHLVRRRGQEARLRCSPMKGHSHVYWYRQLPEEGLKFMVYLQKENIIDESGMPKERFSAEFPKEGPSILRIQQVVRGDSAAYFCASSPATGFAYEQYFGPGTRLTVT.

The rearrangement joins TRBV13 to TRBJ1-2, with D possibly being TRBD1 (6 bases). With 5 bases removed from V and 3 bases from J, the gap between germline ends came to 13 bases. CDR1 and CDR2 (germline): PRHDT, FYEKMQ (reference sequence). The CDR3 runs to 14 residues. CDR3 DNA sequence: TGTGCCAGCAGCCCCGGGGGGCGCGACTATGGCTACACCTTC. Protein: CASSPGGRDYGYTF.

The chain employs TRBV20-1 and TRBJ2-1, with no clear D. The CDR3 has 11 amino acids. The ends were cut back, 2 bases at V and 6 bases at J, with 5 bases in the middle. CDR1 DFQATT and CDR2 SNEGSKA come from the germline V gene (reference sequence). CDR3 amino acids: CSARTLNEQFF. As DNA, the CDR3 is TGCAGTGCTAGAACTCTCAATGAGCAGTTCTTC.

The CDR3 region has the DNA TGTGCCAGCAGCTCCCATCAACAGGGTACCAGCGGAAACACCATATATTTT. This encodes CASSSHQQGTSGNTIYF. The chain carries TRBV7-9 and TRBJ1-3, with D perhaps matching TRBD1 (6 bases). Germline V gives CDR1 SEHNR, CDR2 FQNEAQ (reference sequence). The CDR3 covers 17 residues. Trimming pared 4 bases from V and 4 bases from J, leaving 20 bases between.

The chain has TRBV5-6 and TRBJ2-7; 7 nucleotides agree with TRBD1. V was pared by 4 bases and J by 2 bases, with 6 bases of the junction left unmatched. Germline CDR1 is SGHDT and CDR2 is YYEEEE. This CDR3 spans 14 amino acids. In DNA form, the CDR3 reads TGTGCCAGCAGCCCCGGACAGGATCCCTACGAGCAGTACTTC. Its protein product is CASSPGQDPYEQYF.

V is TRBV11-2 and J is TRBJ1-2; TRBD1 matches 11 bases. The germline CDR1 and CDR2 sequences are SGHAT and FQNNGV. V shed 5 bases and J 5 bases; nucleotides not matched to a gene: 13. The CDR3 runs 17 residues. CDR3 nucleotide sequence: TGTGCCAGCAGCACTAGGACAGGGGGCGCCGATTCTTATGGCTACACCTTC. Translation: CASSTRTGGADSYGYTF. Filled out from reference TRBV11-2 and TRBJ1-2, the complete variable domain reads EAGVAQSPRYKIIEKRQSVAFWCNPISGHATLYWYQQILGQGPKLLIQFQNNGVVDDSQLPKDRFSAERLKGVDSTLKIQPAKLEDSAVYLCASSTRTGGADSYGYTFGSGTRLTVV.

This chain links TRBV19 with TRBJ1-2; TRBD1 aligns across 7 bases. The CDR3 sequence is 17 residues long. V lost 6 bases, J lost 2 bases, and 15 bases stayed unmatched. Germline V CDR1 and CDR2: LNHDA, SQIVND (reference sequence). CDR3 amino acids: CASSQPPGQTKNYGYTF. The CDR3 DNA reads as TGTGCCAGTAGCCAACCCCCGGGACAGACAAAAAACTATGGCTACACCTTC.

The CDR3 loop is CASSSNLGLTWETQYF. In nucleotides, the CDR3 is TGTGCCAGCAGCTCCAATCTGGGCTTAACATGGGAGACCCAGTACTTC. This chain uses TRBV7-9 with TRBJ2-5; D ambiguous. Trimming pared 4 bases from V and 5 bases from J, leaving 20 bases between. This CDR3 has 16 residues. Germline assignment: CDR1 SEHNR and CDR2 FQNEAQ (reference sequence).

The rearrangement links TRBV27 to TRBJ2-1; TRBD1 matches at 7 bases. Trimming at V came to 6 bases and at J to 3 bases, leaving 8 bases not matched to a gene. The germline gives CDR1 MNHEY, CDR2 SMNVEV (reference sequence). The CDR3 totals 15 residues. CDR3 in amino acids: CASRPSGGYYNEQFF. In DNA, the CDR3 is TGTGCCAGCAGGCCATCAGGGGGATACTACAATGAGCAGTTCTTC.

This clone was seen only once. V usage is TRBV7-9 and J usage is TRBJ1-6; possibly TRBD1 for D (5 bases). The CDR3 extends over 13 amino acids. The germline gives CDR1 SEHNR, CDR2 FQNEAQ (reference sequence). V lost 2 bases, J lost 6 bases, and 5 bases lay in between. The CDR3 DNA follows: TGTGCCAGCAGCTTACAGGGTAATTCACCCCTCCACTTT. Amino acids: CASSLQGNSPLHF.

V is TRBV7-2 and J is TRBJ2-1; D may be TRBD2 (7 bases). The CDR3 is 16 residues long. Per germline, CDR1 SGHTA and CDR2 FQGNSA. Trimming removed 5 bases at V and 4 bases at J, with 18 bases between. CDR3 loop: CASSVPRGAGYNEQFF. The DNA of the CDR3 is TGTGCCAGCAGCGTCCCTCGGGGGGCGGGTTACAATGAGCAGTTCTTC. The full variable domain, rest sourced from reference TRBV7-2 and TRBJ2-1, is GAGVSQSPSNKVTEKGKDVELRCDPISGHTALYWYRQSLGQGLEFLIYFQGNSAPDKSGLPSDRFSAERTGGSVSTLTIQRTQQEDSAVYLCASSVPRGAGYNEQFFGPGTRLTVL.

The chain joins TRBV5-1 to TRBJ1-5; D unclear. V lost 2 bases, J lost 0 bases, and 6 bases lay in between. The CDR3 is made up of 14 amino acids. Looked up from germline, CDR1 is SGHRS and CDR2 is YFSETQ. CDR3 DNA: TGCGCCAGCAGCTTTGACAATAGCAATCAGCCCCAGCATTTT. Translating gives CASSFDNSNQPQHF. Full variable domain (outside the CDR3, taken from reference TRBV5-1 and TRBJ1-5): KAGVTQTPRYLIKTRGQQVTLSCSPISGHRSVSWYQQTPGQGLQFLFEYFSETQRNKGNFPGRFSGRQFSNSRSEMNVSTLELGDSALYLCASSFDNSNQPQHFGDGTRLSIL.

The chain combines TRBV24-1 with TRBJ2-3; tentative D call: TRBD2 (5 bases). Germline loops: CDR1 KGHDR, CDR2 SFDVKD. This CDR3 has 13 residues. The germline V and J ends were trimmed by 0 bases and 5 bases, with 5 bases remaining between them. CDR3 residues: CATSDLGGDTQYF. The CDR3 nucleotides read TGTGCCACCAGTGATTTGGGAGGAGATACGCAGTATTTT.